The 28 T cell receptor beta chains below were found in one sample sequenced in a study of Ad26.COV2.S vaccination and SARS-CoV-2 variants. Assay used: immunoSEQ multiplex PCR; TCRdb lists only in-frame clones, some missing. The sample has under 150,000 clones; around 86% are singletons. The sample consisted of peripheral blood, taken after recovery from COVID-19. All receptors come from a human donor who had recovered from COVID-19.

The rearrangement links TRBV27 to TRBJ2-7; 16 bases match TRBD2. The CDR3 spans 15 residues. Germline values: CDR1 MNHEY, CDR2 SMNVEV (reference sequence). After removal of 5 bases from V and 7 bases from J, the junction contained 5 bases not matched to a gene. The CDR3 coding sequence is TGTGCCAGCAGTCCCTCGGGACTAGCGGGGGGGGAGCAGTACTTC. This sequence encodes CASSPSGLAGGEQYF.

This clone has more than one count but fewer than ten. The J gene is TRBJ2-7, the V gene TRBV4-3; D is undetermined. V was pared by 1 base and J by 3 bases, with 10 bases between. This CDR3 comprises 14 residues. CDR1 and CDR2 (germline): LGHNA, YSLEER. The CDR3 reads CASSQAIRDYEQYF. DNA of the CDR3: TGCGCCAGCAGCCAAGCAATTAGAGACTACGAGCAGTACTTC.

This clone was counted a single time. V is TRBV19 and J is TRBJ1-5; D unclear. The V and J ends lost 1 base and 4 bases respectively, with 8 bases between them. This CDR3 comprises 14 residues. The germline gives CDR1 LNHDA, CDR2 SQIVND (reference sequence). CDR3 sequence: CASSIGRANQPQHF. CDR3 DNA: TGTGCCAGTAGTATAGGCAGAGCTAATCAGCCCCAGCATTTT.

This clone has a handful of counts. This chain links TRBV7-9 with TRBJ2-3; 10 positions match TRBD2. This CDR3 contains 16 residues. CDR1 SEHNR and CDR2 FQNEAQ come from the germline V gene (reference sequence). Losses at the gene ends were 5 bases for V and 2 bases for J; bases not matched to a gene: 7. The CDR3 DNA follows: TGTGCCAGCAGCCAAGCTAGCGGGGGACACACAGATACGCAGTATTTT. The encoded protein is CASSQASGGHTDTQYF.

The CDR3 coding sequence is TGTGCCAGCCAAGGGTTCTATGGCTACACCTTC. This codes for CASQGFYGYTF. This chain joins TRBV19 and TRBJ1-2; D is undetermined. The V gene lost 9 bases and the J gene lost 4 bases, with 9 bases spanning the gap. Germline CDR1 and CDR2: LNHDA and SQIVND (reference sequence). The CDR3 contains 11 residues.

The CDR3 DNA is TGTGCCAGCAGCCAAAGAGATCTCGGTAGGGGTCCAGGGAACACCGGGGAGCTGTTTTTT. Translation gives CASSQRDLGRGPGNTGELFF. The chain recombines TRBV3-1 (or the pseudogene TRBV3-2) with TRBJ2-2, with D possibly being TRBD1 (5 bases). Germline values: CDR1 LGHDT, CDR2 YNNKEL (reference sequence). There are 20 residues in the CDR3. The germline V and J ends were trimmed by 2 bases and 1 base, with 23 bases remaining between them.

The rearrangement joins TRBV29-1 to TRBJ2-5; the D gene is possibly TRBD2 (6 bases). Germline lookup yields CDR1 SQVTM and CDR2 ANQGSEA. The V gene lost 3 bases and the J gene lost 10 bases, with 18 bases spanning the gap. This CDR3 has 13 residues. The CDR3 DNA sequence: TGCAGCGTTGAGGGGGGTTGGCAGGGTGACCAGTACTTC. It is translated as CSVEGGWQGDQYF.

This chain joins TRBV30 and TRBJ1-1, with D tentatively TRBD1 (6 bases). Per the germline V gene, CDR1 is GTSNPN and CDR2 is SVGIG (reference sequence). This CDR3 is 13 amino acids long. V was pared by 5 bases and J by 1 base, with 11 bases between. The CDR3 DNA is TGTGCCTGGGAAGGACAGCCGAACACTGAAGCTTTCTTT. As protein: CAWEGQPNTEAFF.

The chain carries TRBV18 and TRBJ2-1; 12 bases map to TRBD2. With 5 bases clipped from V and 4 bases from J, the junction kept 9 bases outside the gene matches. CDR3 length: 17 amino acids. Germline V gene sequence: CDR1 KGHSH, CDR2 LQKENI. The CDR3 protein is CASSFATGTSGYNEQFF. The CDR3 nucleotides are TGTGCCAGCTCATTCGCGACTGGGACTAGCGGGTACAATGAGCAGTTCTTC.

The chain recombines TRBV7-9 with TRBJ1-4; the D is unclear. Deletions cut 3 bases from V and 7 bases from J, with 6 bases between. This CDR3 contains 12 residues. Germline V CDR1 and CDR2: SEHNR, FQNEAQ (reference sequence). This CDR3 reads CASSLWGEKLFF. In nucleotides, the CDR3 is TGTGCCAGCAGCTTGTGGGGTGAAAAACTGTTTTTT.

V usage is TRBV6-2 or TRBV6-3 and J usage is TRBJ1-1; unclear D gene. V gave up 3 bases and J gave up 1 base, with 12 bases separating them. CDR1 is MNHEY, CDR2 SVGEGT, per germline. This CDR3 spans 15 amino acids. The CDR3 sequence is CASSYGGLANTEAFF. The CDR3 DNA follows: TGTGCCAGCAGTTATGGAGGGTTGGCGAACACTGAAGCTTTCTTT.

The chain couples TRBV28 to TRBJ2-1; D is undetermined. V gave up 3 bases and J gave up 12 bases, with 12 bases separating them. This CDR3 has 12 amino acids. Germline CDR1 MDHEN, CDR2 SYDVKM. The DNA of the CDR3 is TGTGCCAGCAGTTTCGGAAGCGTCAGGCAGTTCTTC. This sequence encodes CASSFGSVRQFF.

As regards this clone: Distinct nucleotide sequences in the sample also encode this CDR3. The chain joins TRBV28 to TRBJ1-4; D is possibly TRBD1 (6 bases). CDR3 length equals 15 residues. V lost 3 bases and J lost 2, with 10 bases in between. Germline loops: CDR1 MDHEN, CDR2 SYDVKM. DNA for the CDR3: TGTGCCAGCAGTTTCGGGGGGGCCACTAATGAAAAACTGTTTTTT. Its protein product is CASSFGGATNEKLFF.

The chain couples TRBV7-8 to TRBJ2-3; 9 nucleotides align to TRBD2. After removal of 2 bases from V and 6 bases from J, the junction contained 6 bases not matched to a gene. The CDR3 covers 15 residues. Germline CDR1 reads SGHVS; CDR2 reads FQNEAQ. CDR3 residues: CASSLLAGGPDTQYF. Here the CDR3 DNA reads TGTGCCAGCAGCTTACTGGCGGGGGGGCCCGATACGCAGTATTTT.

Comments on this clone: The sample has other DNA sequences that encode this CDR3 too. The CDR3 loop is CASSPGQGNEQYF. CDR3 bases: TGTGCCAGTAGCCCGGGACAGGGGAACGAGCAGTACTTC. The chain combines TRBV19 with TRBJ2-7, with TRBD1 matching over 10 bases. This CDR3 comprises 13 residues. Germline CDR1 LNHDA, CDR2 SQIVND (reference sequence). The V and J ends lost 6 bases and 5 bases, in that order; junction bases with no gene match: 4.

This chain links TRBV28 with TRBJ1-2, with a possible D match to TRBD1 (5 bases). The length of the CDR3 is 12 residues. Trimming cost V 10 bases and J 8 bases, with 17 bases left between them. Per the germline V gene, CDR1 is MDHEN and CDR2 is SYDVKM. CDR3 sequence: CATTTTRDGYTF. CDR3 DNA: TGTGCCACCACGACGACCAGGGACGGCTACACCTTC.

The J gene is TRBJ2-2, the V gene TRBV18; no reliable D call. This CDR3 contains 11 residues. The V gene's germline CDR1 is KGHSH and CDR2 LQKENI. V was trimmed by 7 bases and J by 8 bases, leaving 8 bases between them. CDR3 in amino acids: CASFARGELFF. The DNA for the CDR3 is TGTGCCAGCTTCGCGAGGGGGGAGCTGTTTTTT.

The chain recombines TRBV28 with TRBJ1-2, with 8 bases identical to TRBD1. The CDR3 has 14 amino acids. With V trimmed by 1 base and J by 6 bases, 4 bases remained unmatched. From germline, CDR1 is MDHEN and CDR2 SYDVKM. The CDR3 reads CASSLSGQGDGYTF. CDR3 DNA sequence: TGTGCCAGCAGTTTATCCGGACAGGGAGATGGCTACACCTTC.

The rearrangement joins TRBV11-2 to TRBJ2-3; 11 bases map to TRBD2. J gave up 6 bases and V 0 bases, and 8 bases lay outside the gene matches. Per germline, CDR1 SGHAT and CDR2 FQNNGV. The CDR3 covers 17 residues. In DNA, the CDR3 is TGTGCCAGCAGCTTAGATATAGCGGGGGGGCTCTGGGATACGCAGTATTTT. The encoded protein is CASSLDIAGGLWDTQYF.

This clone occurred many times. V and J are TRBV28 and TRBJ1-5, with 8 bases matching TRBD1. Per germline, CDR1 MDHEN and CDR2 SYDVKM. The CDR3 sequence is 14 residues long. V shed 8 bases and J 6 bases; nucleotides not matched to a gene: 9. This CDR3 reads CASLAQGAGQPQHF. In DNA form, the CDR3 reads TGTGCCAGCTTAGCGCAGGGGGCTGGTCAGCCCCAGCATTTT.

The CDR3 DNA follows: TGTGCCAGCAGCCTGGGCAGCCTAAGGGCTCCGGGTCAGTACTTC. Translation gives CASSLGSLRAPGQYF. The rearrangement uses TRBV3-1 (or the pseudogene TRBV3-2) and TRBJ2-7; D is unclear. The CDR3 runs 15 residues. Trimming removed 4 bases from V and 10 bases from J, with 23 bases in between. The germline CDR1 and CDR2 sequences are LGHDT and YNNKEL (reference sequence).

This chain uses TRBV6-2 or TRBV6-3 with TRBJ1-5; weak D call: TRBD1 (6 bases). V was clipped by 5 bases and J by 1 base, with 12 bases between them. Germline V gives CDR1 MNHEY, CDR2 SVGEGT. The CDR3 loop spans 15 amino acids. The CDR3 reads CASSKPGESNQPQHF. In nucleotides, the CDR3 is TGTGCCAGCAGTAAACCAGGGGAGAGCAATCAGCCCCAGCATTTT.

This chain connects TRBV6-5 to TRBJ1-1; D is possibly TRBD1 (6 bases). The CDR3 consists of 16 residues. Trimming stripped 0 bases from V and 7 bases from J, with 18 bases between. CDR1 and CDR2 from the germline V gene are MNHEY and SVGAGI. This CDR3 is CASSYSTGQRFFEAFF. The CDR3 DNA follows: TGTGCCAGCAGTTACTCGACGGGACAAAGATTTTTTGAAGCTTTCTTT.

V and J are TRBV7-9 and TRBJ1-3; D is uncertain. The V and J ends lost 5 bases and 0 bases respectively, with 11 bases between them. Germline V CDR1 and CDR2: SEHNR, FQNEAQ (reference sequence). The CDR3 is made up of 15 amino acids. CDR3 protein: CASSPKAFSGNTIYF. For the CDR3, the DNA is TGTGCCAGCAGCCCGAAGGCCTTCTCTGGAAACACCATATATTTT.

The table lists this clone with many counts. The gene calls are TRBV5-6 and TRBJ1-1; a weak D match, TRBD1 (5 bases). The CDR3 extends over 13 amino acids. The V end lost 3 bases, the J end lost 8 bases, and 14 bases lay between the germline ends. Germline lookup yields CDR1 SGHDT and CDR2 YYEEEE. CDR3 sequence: CASSWDGDYEAFF. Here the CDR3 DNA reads TGTGCCAGCAGCTGGGACGGAGATTACGAAGCTTTCTTT.

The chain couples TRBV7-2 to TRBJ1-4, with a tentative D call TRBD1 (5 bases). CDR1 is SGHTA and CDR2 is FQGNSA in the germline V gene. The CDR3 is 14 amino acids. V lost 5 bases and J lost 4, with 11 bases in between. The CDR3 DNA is TGTGCCAGCAGCACCGGGGCCCTTAATGAAAAACTGTTTTTT. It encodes CASSTGALNEKLFF.

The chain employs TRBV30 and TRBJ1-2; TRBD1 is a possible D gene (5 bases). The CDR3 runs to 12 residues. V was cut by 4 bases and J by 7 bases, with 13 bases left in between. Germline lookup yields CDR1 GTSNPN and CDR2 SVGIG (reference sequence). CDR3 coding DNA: TGTGCCTGGATTCAGGGCGACGGTGGCTACACCTTC. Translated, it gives CAWIQGDGGYTF.

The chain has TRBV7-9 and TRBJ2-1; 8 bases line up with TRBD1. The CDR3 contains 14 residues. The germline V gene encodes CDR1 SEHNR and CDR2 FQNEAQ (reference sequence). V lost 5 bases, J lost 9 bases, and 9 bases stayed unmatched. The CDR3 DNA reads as TGTGCCAGCAGCCCTGGACAGGGACTTGGTGAGCAGTTCTTC. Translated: CASSPGQGLGEQFF.